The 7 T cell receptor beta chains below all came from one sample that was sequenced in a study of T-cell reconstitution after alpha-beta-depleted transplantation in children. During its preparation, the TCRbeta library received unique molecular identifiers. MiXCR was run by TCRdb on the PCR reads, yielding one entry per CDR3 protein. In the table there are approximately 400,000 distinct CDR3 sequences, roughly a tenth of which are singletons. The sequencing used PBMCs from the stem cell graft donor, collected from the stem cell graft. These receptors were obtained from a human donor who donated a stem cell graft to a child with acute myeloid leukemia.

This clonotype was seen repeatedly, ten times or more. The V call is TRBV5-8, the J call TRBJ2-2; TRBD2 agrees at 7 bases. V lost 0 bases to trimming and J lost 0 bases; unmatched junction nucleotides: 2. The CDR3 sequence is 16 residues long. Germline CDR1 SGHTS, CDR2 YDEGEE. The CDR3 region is CASSLGLAANTGELFF. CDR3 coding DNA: TGTGCCAGCAGCTTGGGGCTAGCGGCGAACACCGGGGAGCTGTTTTTT.

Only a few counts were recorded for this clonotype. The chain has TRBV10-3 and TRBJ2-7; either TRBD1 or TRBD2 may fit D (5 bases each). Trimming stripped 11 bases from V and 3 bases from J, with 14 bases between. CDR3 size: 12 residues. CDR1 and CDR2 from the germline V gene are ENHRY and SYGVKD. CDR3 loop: CAARGGDYEQYF. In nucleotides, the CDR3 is TGTGCCGCCCGGGGCGGAGACTACGAGCAGTACTTC.

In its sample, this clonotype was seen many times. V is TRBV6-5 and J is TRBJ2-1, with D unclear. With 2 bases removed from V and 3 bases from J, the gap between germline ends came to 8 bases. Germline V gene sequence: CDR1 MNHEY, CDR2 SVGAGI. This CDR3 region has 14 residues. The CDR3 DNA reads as TGTGCCAGCAGTTACCGAGGAAACTACAATGAGCAGTTCTTC. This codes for CASSYRGNYNEQFF.

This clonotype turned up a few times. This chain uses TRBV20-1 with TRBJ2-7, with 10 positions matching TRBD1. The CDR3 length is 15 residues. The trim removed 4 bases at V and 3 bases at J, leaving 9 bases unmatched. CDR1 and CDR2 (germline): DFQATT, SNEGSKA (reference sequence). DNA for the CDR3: TGCAGTGCTATCCCGGGGACAGGGGCTAACTACGAGCAGTACTTC. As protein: CSAIPGTGANYEQYF.

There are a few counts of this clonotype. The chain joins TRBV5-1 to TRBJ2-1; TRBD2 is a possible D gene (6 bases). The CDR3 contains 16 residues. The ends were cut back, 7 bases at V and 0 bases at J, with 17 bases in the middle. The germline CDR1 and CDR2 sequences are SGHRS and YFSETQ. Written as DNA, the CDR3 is TGCGCCAGCGCCGTGACGGACTACTACTCCTACAATGAGCAGTTCTTC. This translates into CASAVTDYYSYNEQFF.

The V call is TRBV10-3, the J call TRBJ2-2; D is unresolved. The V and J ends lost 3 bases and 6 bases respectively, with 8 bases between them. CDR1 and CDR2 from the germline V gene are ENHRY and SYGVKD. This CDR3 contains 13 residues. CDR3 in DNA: TGTGCCATCAGTGACCAAATCCCCGGGGAGCTGTTTTTT. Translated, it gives CAISDQIPGELFF.

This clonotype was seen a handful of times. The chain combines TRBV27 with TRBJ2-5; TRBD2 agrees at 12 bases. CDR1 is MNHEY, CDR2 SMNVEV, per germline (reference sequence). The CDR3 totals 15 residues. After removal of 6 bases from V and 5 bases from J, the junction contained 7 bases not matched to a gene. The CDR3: CASSPGLAGWETQYF. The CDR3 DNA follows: TGTGCCAGCAGCCCAGGACTAGCGGGATGGGAGACCCAGTACTTC.